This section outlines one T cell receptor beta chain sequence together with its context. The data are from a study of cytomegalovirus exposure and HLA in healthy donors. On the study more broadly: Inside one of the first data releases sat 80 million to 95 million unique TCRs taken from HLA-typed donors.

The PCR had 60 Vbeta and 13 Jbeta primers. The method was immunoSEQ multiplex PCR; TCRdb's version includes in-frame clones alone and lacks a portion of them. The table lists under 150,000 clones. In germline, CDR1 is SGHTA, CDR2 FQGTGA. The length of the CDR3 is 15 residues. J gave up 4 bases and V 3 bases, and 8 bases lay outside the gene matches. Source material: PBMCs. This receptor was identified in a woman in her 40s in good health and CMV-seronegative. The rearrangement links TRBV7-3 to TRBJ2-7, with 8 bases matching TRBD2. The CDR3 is CASSFQPGGNYEQYF. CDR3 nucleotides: TGTGCCAGCAGCTTCCAGCCGGGGGGGAATTACGAGCAGTACTTC.